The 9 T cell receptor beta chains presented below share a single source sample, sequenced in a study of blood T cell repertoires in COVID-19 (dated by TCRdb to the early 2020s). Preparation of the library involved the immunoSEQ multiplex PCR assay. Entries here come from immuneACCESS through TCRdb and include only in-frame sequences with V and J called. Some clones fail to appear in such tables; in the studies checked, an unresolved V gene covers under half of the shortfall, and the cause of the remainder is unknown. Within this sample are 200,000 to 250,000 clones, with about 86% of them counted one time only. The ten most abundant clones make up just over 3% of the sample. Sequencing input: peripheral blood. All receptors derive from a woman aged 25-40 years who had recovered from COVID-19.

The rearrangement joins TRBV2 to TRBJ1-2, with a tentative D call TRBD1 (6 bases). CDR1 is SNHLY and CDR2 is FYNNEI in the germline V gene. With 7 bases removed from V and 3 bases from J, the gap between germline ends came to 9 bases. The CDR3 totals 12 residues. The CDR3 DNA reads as TGTGCCAGCATAGGGGGAGACTATGGCTACACCTTC. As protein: CASIGGDYGYTF.

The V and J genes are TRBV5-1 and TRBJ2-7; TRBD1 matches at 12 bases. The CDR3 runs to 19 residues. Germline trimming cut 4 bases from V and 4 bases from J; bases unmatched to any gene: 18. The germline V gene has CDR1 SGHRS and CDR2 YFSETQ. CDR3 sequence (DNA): TGCGCCAGCAGCCCGGTACTGGGACAGGGGGCGAGGGACATTTACGAGCAGTACTTC. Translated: CASSPVLGQGARDIYEQYF.

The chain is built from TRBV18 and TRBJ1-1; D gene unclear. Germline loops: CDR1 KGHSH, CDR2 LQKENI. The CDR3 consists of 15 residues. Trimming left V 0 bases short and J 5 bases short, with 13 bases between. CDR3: CASSPPYREDTEAFF. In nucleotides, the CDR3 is TGTGCCAGCTCACCACCGTATAGGGAGGATACTGAAGCTTTCTTT.

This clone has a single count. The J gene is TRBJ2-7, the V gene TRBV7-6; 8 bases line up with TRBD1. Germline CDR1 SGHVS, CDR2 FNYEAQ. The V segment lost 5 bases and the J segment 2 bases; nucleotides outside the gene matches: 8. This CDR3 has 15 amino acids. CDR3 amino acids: CASSLDRGFTYEQYF. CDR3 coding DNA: TGTGCCAGCAGCCTAGACAGGGGCTTCACCTACGAGCAGTACTTC.

The CDR3, as DNA: TGTGCCAGCAGATCCAACAGGGATGGAAACACCATATATTTT. Protein sequence: CASRSNRDGNTIYF. The rearrangement joins TRBV7-2 to TRBJ1-3; D possibly corresponds to TRBD1 (6 bases). The V end lost 6 bases, the J end lost 3 bases, and 12 bases lay between the germline ends. This CDR3 is built from 14 residues. Germline V gene sequence: CDR1 SGHTA, CDR2 FQGNSA.

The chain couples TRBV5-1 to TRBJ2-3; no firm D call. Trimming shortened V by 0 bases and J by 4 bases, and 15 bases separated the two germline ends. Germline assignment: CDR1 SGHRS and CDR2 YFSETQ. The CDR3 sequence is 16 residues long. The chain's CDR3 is CASSLGVSTVADTQYF. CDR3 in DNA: TGCGCCAGCAGCTTGGGTGTGAGTACAGTTGCAGATACGCAGTATTTT.

The CDR3 DNA is TGTGCCAGCAGCTTACGCACCGGGACAGGCAGTGAAAAACTGTTTTTT. This encodes CASSLRTGTGSEKLFF. The chain joins TRBV7-9 to TRBJ1-4; TRBD1 aligns across 8 bases. Trimming at V came to 2 bases and at J to 7 bases, leaving 9 bases not matched to a gene. CDR3 length equals 16 residues. Germline assignment: CDR1 SEHNR and CDR2 FQNEAQ (reference sequence).

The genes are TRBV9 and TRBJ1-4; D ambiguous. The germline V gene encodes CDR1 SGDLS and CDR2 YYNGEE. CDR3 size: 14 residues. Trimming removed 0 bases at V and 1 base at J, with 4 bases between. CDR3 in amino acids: CASSVDLTNEKLFF. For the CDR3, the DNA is TGTGCCAGCAGCGTAGACTTAACTAATGAAAAACTGTTTTTT.

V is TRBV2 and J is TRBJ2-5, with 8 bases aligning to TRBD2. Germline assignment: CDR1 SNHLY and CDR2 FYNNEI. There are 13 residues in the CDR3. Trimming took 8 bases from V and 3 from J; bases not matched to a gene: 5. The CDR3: CASGLAGEETQYF. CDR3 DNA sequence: TGTGCCAGCGGGCTAGCGGGCGAAGAGACCCAGTACTTC.